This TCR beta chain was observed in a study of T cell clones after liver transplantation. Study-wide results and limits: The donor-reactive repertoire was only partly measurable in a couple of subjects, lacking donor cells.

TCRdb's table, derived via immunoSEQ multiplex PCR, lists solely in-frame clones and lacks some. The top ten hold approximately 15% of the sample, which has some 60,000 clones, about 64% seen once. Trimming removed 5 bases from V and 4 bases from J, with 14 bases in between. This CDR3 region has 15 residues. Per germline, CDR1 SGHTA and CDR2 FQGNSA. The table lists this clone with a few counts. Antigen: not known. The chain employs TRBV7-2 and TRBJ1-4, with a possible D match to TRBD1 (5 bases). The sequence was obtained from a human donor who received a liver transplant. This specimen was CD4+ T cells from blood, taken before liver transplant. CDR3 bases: TGTGCCAGCAGCCGTGAGAGGGGACTTAATGAAAAACTGTTTTTT. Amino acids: CASSRERGLNEKLFF.